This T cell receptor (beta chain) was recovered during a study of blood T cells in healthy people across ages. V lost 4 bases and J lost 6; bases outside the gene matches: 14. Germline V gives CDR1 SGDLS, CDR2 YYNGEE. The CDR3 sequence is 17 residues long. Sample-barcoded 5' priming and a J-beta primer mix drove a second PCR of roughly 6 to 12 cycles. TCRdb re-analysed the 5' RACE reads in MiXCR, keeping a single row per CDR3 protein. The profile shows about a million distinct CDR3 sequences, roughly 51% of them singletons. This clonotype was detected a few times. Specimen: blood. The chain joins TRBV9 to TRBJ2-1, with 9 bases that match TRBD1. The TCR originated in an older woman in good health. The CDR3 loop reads CASSTHPGTGTPNEQFF. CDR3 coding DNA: TGTGCCAGCAGCACGCACCCCGGGACAGGGACCCCCAATGAGCAGTTCTTC. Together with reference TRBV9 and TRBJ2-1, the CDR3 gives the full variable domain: DSGVTQTPKHLITATGQRVTLRCSPRSGDLSVYWYQQSLDQGLQFLIQYYNGEERAKGNILERFSAQQFPDLHSELNLSSLELGDSALYFCASSTHPGTGTPNEQFFGPGTRLTVL.